A single sample is the source of the 10 T cell receptor beta chains below, sequenced in a study of early T cells in non-severe SARS-CoV-2 infection. TCRdb redid the calling of the 5' RACE reads with MiXCR, one entry per CDR3 protein. The sample shows about 67,000 distinct CDR3 sequences, approximately 10% of them seen only once. Sequences were obtained from whole blood. Receptors originate from an adult who was a healthcare worker with PCR-confirmed SARS-CoV-2 infection or an uninfected control (not recorded which).

Only a few counts were recorded for this clonotype. V and J are TRBV28 and TRBJ2-6; TRBD1 aligns across 10 bases. This CDR3 spans 15 amino acids. The V gene's germline CDR1 is MDHEN and CDR2 SYDVKM. The ends lost 5 bases at V and 13 bases at J; junction bases unmatched: 11. Here the CDR3 reads CASSRRQGARWVLTF. The CDR3 nucleotides are TGTGCCAGCAGTCGCAGACAGGGGGCGCGGTGGGTCCTGACTTTC. Filled out from reference TRBV28 and TRBJ2-6, the complete variable domain reads DVKVTQSSRYLVKRTGEKVFLECVQDMDHENMFWYRQDPGLGLRLIYFSYDVKMKEKGDIPEGYSVSREKKERFSLILESASTNQTSMYLCASSRRQGARWVLTFGAGSRLTVL.

This clonotype occurred many times. This chain connects TRBV9 to TRBJ2-3, with 7 bases matching TRBD1. V dropped 4 bases and J dropped 2; count of bases not matched to a gene: 7. The CDR3 length is 15 residues. The germline V gene has CDR1 SGDLS and CDR2 YYNGEE. The CDR3, as DNA: TGTGCCAGCAGCTCCAGACAGGGAACCACAGATACGCAGTATTTT. Protein product: CASSSRQGTTDTQYF.

The rearrangement joins TRBV12-5 to TRBJ2-5; no firm D call. V lost 3 bases, J lost 4 bases, and 9 bases lay in between. The germline V gene encodes CDR1 LGHNT and CDR2 FRNRAP. The CDR3 length is 13 residues. In nucleotides, the CDR3 is TGTGCTAGTGGTTTACACCGCAGAGAGACCCAGTACTTC. This translates into CASGLHRRETQYF.

The V and J genes are TRBV5-1 and TRBJ1-1; D unresolved. Germline V gene lookup returns CDR1 SGHRS and CDR2 YFSETQ. The CDR3 is 13 residues long. Trimming stripped 4 bases from V and 10 bases from J, with 17 bases between. CDR3 loop: CASSPEASGIAFF. The CDR3 DNA follows: TGCGCCAGCAGCCCAGAAGCCTCCGGGATAGCTTTCTTT.

The rearrangement uses TRBV3-1 and TRBJ1-2; no clear D gene. The CDR3 runs to 11 residues. V was pared by 8 bases and J by 8 bases, with 12 bases between. Germline V gene sequence: CDR1 LGHDT, CDR2 YNNKEL (reference sequence). For the CDR3, the DNA is TGTGCCAGCGTCAAGGGAAACGGCTACACCTTC. This gives the protein CASVKGNGYTF.

This sequence joins TRBV2 and TRBJ2-2; 9 nucleotides line up with TRBD1. The germline V gene has CDR1 SNHLY and CDR2 FYNNEI. The CDR3 has 15 amino acids. J gave up 5 bases and V 6 bases, and 7 bases lay outside the gene matches. Here the CDR3 reads CASSHRGLGTGELFF. CDR3 nucleotide sequence: TGTGCCAGCAGCCACAGGGGGCTGGGAACCGGGGAGCTGTTTTTT.

This clonotype was detected only a few times. The chain combines TRBV7-2 with TRBJ2-3, with TRBD2 identical over 7 bases. The V gene end was trimmed by 0 bases and the J gene end by 7 bases; junction bases not matched to a gene: 1. Germline V lookup: CDR1 SGHTA, CDR2 FQGNSA. CDR3 size: 13 residues. The CDR3 coding sequence is TGTGCCAGCAGCTTAGCGGGGGGGAATACGCAGTATTTT. Encoded protein: CASSLAGGNTQYF.

There are many counts of this clonotype. The V call is TRBV10-3, the J call TRBJ1-5; D perhaps matches TRBD1 (5 bases). Trimming shortened V by 4 bases and J by 7 bases, and 11 bases separated the two germline ends. Germline V gene data show CDR1 as ENHRY and CDR2 as SYGVKD. CDR3 length: 13 residues. CDR3 DNA: TGTGCCATCAGTGTTGAGGACAACCAGCCCCAGCATTTT. As protein: CAISVEDNQPQHF.

This chain uses TRBV2 with TRBJ2-7; maybe TRBD1 (7 bases). The length of the CDR3 is 15 residues. V was pared by 4 bases and J by 7 bases, with 20 bases between. Germline lookup yields CDR1 SNHLY and CDR2 FYNNEI. The CDR3 DNA sequence: TGTGCCAGCAGTGCTTCGGACGGAGGGGGCAGGGAGCAGTACTTC. This sequence encodes CASSASDGGGREQYF.

This clonotype was counted many times. V gene TRBV5-7 combines with J gene TRBJ2-3; 7 bases are shared with TRBD2. TRBV5-7 is recorded as an ORF, its role being uncertain. The CDR3 totals 16 residues. V gave up 5 bases and J gave up 5 bases; unmatched junction bases: 14. CDR3 nucleotide sequence: TGTGCCAGCAGTCTGTCGGGGGAGGGACGGAGAGATACGCAGTATTTT. Its translation is CASSLSGEGRRDTQYF.